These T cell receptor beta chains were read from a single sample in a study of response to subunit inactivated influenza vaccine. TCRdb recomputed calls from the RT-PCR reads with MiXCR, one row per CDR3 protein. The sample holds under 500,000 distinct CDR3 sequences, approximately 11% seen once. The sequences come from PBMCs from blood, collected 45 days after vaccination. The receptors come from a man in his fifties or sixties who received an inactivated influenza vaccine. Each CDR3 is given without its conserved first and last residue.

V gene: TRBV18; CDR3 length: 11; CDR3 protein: ASSHRDTGELF
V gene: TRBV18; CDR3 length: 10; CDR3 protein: ASSPGRDEQY
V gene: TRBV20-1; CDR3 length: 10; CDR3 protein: SANRGLYEQY
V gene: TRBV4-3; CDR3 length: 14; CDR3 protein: ASSQVLAGLYNEQF
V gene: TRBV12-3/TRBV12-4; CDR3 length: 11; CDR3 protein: ASSLRGNNEQF
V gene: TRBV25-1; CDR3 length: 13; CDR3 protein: ASGLPSGSYNEQF
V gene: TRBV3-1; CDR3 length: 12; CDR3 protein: ASSSGTEAGEQF
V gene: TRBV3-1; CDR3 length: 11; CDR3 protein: ASNRHNTGELF
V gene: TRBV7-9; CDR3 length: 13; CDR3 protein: ASSLWSDSGNTIY
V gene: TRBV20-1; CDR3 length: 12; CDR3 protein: SARDLGVYNEQF
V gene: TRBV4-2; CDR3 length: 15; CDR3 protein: ASNQPSVGRREDAQY
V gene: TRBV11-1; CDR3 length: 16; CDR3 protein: ASSLSVLGTGHNYGYT
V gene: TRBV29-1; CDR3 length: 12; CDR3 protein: SVDLAGVGNEQF
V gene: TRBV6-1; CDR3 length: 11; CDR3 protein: ASRWTPKDEQY
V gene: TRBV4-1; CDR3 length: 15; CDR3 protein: ASSQPGQGARGYGYT
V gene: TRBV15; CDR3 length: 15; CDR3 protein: ATSNSAGLGHLETQY
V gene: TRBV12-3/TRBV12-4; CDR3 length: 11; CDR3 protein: ASSLADNTEAF
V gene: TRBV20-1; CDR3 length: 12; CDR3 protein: SARDAQGGTEAF
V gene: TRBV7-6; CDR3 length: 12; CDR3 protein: ASSAGGPYNEQF
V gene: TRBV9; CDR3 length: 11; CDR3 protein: ASSVSGLGEQY
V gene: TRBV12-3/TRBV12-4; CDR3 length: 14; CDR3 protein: ASSGYPPGVDSPLH
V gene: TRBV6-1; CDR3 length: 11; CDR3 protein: ASSETSTYEQY
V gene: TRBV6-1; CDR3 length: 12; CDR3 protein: ASSMTGVTKGYT
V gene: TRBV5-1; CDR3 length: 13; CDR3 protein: ASSLRTGVVETQY
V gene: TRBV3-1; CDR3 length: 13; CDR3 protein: ASSQTSPGPYEQY
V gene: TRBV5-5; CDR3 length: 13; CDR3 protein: ASSLAFTGVETQY
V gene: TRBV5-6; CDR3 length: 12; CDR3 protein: ASSFSTNTGELF
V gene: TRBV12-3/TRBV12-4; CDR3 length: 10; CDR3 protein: ASSLAFPEQF
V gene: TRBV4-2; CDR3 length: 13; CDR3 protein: ASSPRWQSQETQY
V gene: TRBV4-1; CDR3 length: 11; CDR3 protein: ASSGLFNYGYT
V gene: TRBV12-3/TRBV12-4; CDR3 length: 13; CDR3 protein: ASFVRRSSYNEQF
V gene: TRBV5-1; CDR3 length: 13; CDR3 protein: ASSLEPGSDQPQH
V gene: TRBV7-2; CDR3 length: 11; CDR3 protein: ASTPGAIYEQY
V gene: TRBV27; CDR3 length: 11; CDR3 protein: ASSGRSSYEQY
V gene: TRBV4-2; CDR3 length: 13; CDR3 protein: ASSQVGRLSYEQY
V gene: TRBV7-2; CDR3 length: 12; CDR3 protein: ASSPLMNTDTQY
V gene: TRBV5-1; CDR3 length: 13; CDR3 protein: ASSLARQRGAEAF
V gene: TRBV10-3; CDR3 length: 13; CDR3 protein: AISMGDRPTGELF
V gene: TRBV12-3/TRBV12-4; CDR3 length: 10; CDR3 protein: ASNPGYNEQF
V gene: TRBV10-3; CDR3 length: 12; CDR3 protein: AIRGQGNQETQY
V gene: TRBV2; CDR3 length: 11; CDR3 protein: ASRRQGWTEQY
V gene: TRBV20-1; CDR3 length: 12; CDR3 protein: SAGGGGAADEQY
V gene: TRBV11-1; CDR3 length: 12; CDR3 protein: ACADQREKETQY
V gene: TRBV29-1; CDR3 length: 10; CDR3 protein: SVEVMPDTQY
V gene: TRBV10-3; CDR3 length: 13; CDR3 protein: AISESSGTKNIQY
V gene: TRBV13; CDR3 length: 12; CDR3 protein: ASSEQRGQETQY
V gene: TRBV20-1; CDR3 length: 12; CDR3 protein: SARGSRNNSPLH
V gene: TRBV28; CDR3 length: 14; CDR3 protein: ASSFRGLAYQETQY
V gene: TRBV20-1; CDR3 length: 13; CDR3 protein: SARGSGGATDTQY
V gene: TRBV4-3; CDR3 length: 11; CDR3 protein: ASSQGRGYGYT
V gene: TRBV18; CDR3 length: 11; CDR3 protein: ASSPLGGGEQF